The clone carrying this T cell receptor (beta chain) was recorded a few times. No antigen is known for it. The CDR3 is 13 residues long. Germline-derived CDR1 and CDR2 are MNHNS and SASEGT. Trimming removed 4 bases at V and 4 bases at J, with 9 bases between. This sample was included in a study of T cell repertoires in cytomegalovirus infection. Whole-study context: Newly reported HLA-C-restricted and thoroughly characterized HLA-B-restricted CMV epitopes were employed.

A single record per CDR3 protein comes from TCRdb applying MiXCR to the reads. The repertoire holds about 480,000 distinct CDR3 sequences, with 30% to 35% as singletons. Regarding the study as a whole: Carriage of CMV together with the relevant HLA was identifiable through cumulative public TCR beta family frequency.

V usage is TRBV6-1 and J usage is TRBJ2-3; D call uncertain. This receptor was taken from a human donor in good health (CMV status not recorded). Some clones in this sample may be carry-over from other donors' samples. The specimen was cultured PBMCs, collected from culture after CMV antigen stimulation. The CDR3 bases are TGTGCCAGCAGTGTGGGCTACTCAGATACGCAGTATTTT. Its protein product is CASSVGYSDTQYF.